These 9 T cell receptor beta chains were sequenced from one sample in a study of cytomegalovirus exposure and HLA in healthy donors. The protocol was immunoSEQ multiplex PCR, while the TCRdb copy is restricted to in-frame clones and leaves out a portion. The profile shows 200,000 to 250,000 clones, over 80% of them singletons. Sequencing was done on a sample of PBMCs. The receptors originated from a woman aged 18-29 years in good health and CMV-seronegative.

A few counts support this clone. The junction departs from germline at one end; a sequencing error may be responsible. This chain links TRBV27 with TRBJ2-7, with 7 bases identical to TRBD1. The germline gives CDR1 MNHEY, CDR2 SMNVEV (reference sequence). The CDR3 covers 14 residues. CDR3: CASRPGQWSSEQYF. The CDR3 DNA reads as TGTGCCAGCAGACCGGGACAGTGGTCCTCCGAGCAGTACTTC.

In this sample, this clone turned up a few times. V and J are TRBV6-5 and TRBJ1-1; the D gene is possibly TRBD1 (6 bases). The germline V gene encodes CDR1 MNHEY and CDR2 SVGAGI. This CDR3 has 14 residues. V was trimmed by 7 bases and J by 3 bases, leaving 15 bases between them. The CDR3 nucleotides are TGTGCCAGCAATCCTGGAACAGGGCACACTGAAGCTTTCTTT. As protein: CASNPGTGHTEAFF.

Of note for this clone: The identical CDR3 is also encoded by other nucleotide sequences in the sample. J is TRBJ1-2 and V is TRBV6-6; 7 bases map to TRBD1. Germline V gives CDR1 MNHNY, CDR2 SVGAGI (reference sequence). Unmatched junction bases numbered 6, after V lost 6 bases and J lost 5 bases. The CDR3 has 13 amino acids. The CDR3 coding sequence is TGTGCCAGCAGCCCCGACAGGGATTATGGCTACACCTTC. Amino acid sequence: CASSPDRDYGYTF.

This chain joins TRBV2 and TRBJ1-5; D is possibly TRBD1 (6 bases). V lost 9 bases, J lost 6 bases, and 18 bases lay in between. Looked up from germline, CDR1 is SNHLY and CDR2 is FYNNEI. The CDR3 runs 14 residues. This CDR3 reads CARRRQDGAQPQHF. CDR3 in DNA: TGTGCCAGGAGGAGACAGGACGGGGCTCAGCCCCAGCATTTT.

This chain joins TRBV5-1 and TRBJ1-1; the D is unclear. Trimming pared 4 bases from V and 0 bases from J, leaving 13 bases between. This CDR3 has 15 residues. Looked up from germline, CDR1 is SGHRS and CDR2 is YFSETQ. CDR3 protein: CASSPVITMNTEAFF. The DNA for the CDR3 is TGCGCCAGCAGCCCCGTGATTACCATGAACACTGAAGCTTTCTTT.

This chain joins TRBV2 and TRBJ2-7; 9 positions match TRBD1. Germline values: CDR1 SNHLY, CDR2 FYNNEI. J was trimmed by 2 bases and V by 6 bases; bases with no gene match: 5. There are 14 residues in the CDR3. Here the CDR3 DNA reads TGTGCCAGCAGGTCACAGGGGGCCGCCTACGAGCAGTACTTC. This gives the protein CASRSQGAAYEQYF.

The genes are TRBV19 and TRBJ1-2, with TRBD1 as a possible D gene (5 bases). The CDR3 has 12 amino acids. Germline V lookup: CDR1 LNHDA, CDR2 SQIVND (reference sequence). Trimming removed 7 bases from V and 4 bases from J, with 10 bases in between. Here the CDR3 reads CASIDSFYGYTF. The CDR3 nucleotides read TGTGCCAGTATAGACAGTTTCTATGGCTACACCTTC.

The rearrangement links TRBV6-1 to TRBJ2-5; D is ambiguous. V lost 4 bases to trimming and J lost 1 base, with 13 bases between them. The CDR3 length is 15 residues. Germline loops: CDR1 MNHNS, CDR2 SASEGT. The CDR3, as DNA: TGTGCCAGCAGTGTAAACGAGTTAGGCCAAGAGACCCAGTACTTC. This encodes CASSVNELGQETQYF.

In nucleotides, the CDR3 is TGTGCCAGCAGTTTCCAGGGGGAGCTGTTTTTT. Its translation: CASSFQGELFF. This chain connects TRBV7-9 to TRBJ2-2; D gene uncertain. The CDR3 runs to 11 residues. Trimming took off 6 bases at V and 8 bases at J, with 7 bases between the two ends. Germline values: CDR1 SEHNR, CDR2 FQNEAQ (reference sequence).